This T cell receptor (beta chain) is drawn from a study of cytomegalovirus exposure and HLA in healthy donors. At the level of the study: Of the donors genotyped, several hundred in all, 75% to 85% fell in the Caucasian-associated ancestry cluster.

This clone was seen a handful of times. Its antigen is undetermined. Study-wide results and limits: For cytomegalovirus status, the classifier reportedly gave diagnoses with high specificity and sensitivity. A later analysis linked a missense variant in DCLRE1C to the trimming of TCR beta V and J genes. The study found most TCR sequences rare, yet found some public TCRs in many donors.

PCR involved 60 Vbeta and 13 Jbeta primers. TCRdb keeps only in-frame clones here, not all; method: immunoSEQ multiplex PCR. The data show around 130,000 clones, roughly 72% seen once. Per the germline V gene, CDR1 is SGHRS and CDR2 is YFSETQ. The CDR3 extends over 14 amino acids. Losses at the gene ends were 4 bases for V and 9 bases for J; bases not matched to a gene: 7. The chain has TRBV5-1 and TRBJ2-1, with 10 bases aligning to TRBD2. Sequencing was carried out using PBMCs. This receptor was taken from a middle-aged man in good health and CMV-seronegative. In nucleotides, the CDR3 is TGCGCCAGCAGCGGAGCGGGGGGGTACGTTGAGCAGTTCTTC. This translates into CASSGAGGYVEQFF.